Each of the 11 T cell receptor beta chains below was sequenced from the same sample in a study of T cells in Graves' hyperthyroidism and ophthalmopathy. From RNA transcripts, TCR beta CDR3 regions were amplified. A first-round RT-PCR of the TCR CDR3 used the HTBI primer set. TCRdb reprocessed the multiplex PCR reads via MiXCR and lists one record per CDR3 protein. This sample has 500,000 to 600,000 distinct CDR3 sequences, with 40% to 55% found just once. The sequencing sample was made of peripheral blood or thyroid tissue (not recorded which). All receptors derive from a woman aged 18-35 years with Graves' hyperthyroidism.

The chain combines TRBV11-1 with TRBJ1-6, with 8 bases lining up with TRBD1. V lost 3 bases, J lost 9 bases, and 10 bases stayed unmatched. The CDR3 extends over 16 amino acids. Germline assignment: CDR1 SGHAT and CDR2 FQDESV (reference sequence). DNA of the CDR3: TGTGCCAGCAGCTTGGTAGGGACAGGACACCGTTCACCCCTCCACTTT. Amino acid sequence: CASSLVGTGHRSPLHF.

This chain connects TRBV2 to TRBJ2-7, with TRBD1 matching over 7 bases. Trimming took 7 bases from V and 9 from J; bases not matched to a gene: 12. This CDR3 is 13 amino acids long. CDR1 SNHLY and CDR2 FYNNEI come from the germline V gene. The CDR3 DNA reads as TGTGCCAGCACCGGGACAGTGGGGACAACGCAGTACTTC. Protein sequence: CASTGTVGTTQYF.

This clonotype was seen a few times. The chain uses TRBV20-1 and TRBJ2-1; 7 bases align to TRBD2. V gave up 6 bases and J gave up 1 base; unmatched junction bases: 6. This CDR3 is 14 amino acids long. The germline V gene has CDR1 DFQATT and CDR2 SNEGSKA (reference sequence). The CDR3: CSAWTSGSYNEQFF. The CDR3 DNA reads TGCAGTGCGTGGACTAGTGGTTCCTACAATGAGCAGTTCTTC.

This clonotype was seen repeatedly, ten times or more. The chain couples TRBV7-2 to TRBJ1-2; unclear D gene. Germline V gene data show CDR1 as SGHTA and CDR2 as FQGNSA. The CDR3 has 17 residues. Trimming took off 1 base at V and 1 base at J, with 16 bases between the two ends. The CDR3 DNA reads as TGTGCCAGCAGCTTAGGTCGCGTCAGTCTCGATAACTATGGCTACACCTTC. This sequence encodes CASSLGRVSLDNYGYTF.

With regard to this clonotype: The germline gene is not matched at one end of the junction; a read error may be the cause. This rearrangement joins TRBV7-9 to TRBJ1-2; D is perhaps TRBD1 (6 bases). From germline, CDR1 is SEHNR and CDR2 FQNEAQ (reference sequence). This CDR3 has 14 residues. The CDR3 DNA reads as TGCGCCAGCAGCCAACCAGGGGAGGACTATGGCTACACCTTC. Translated: CASSQPGEDYGYTF.

Worth noting for this clonotype: This may be a read error, as it is one base from a much larger clone. The chain couples TRBV5-5 to TRBJ2-5; TRBD2 aligns across 7 bases. Trimming took 3 bases from V and 2 from J; bases not matched to a gene: 4. The CDR3 totals 14 residues. Germline V gene sequence: CDR1 SGHKS, CDR2 YYEKEE (reference sequence). The CDR3 nucleotides are TGTGCCAGCAGCTCCCGAGCGGGGCAAGAGACCCAGTACTTC. This sequence encodes CASSSRAGQETQYF.

The gene calls are TRBV5-5 and TRBJ2-7; 12 positions agree with TRBD2. CDR1 SGHKS and CDR2 YYEKEE come from the germline V gene (reference sequence). With V trimmed by 3 bases and J by 4 bases, 14 bases remained unmatched. This CDR3 contains 18 residues. The DNA for the CDR3 is TGTGCCAGCAGCTATTTGGGACTAGCGGGTTCTCTACGTTACGAGCAGTACTTC. Translation gives CASSYLGLAGSLRYEQYF.

This rearrangement joins TRBV15 to TRBJ2-6; 9 bases map to TRBD1. Germline V lookup: CDR1 LNHNV, CDR2 YYDKDF (reference sequence). This CDR3 is 17 amino acids long. Losses at the gene ends were 1 base for V and 1 base for J; bases not matched to a gene: 2. This chain's CDR3 is CATSRAGQGSGANVLTF. The CDR3 DNA sequence: TGTGCCACCAGCAGAGCGGGACAGGGTTCTGGGGCCAACGTCCTGACTTTC.

In this sample, this clonotype turned up many times. The chain recombines TRBV2 with TRBJ1-1; D is unclear. Germline V CDR1 and CDR2: SNHLY, FYNNEI. The CDR3 loop spans 17 amino acids. V lost 4 bases to trimming and J lost 4 bases, with 22 bases between them. The CDR3 DNA is TGTGCCAGCAGTGTAGGTTTCAGTCAACGACTAGTCACTGAAGCTTTCTTT. Translating gives CASSVGFSQRLVTEAFF.

CDR3 in DNA: TGTGCCAGCAGCCCGACCTCGGCGGGAGAGGAGACCCAGTACTTC. Encoded protein: CASSPTSAGEETQYF. This chain connects TRBV13 to TRBJ2-5; 7 bases are a match to TRBD2. Germline CDR1 and CDR2: PRHDT and FYEKMQ (reference sequence). CDR3 length: 15 residues. J gave up 5 bases and V 5 bases, and 11 bases lay outside the gene matches. The full variable domain, in which reference TRBV13 and TRBJ2-5 provide the parts outside the CDR3, is AAGVIQSPRHLIKEKRETATLKCYPIPRHDTVYWYQQGPGQDPQFLISFYEKMQSDKGSIPDRFSAQQFSDYHSELNMSSLELGDSALYFCASSPTSAGEETQYFGPGTRLLVL.

The chain links TRBV15 to TRBJ2-5, with D perhaps matching TRBD1 (8 bases). The CDR3 totals 16 residues. V was trimmed by 0 bases and J by 3 bases, leaving 14 bases between them. Germline V lookup: CDR1 LNHNV, CDR2 YYDKDF (reference sequence). For the CDR3, the DNA is TGTGCCACCAGCAGAGAAGGACAGGGAGGGAAAGAGACCCAGTACTTC. This sequence encodes CATSREGQGGKETQYF. The full variable domain, rest sourced from reference TRBV15 and TRBJ2-5, is DAMVIQNPRYQVTQFGKPVTLSCSQTLNHNVMYWYQQKSSQAPKLLFHYYDKDFNNEADTPDNFQSRRPNTSFCFLDIRSPGLGDTAMYLCATSREGQGGKETQYFGPGTRLLVL.